Here is one T cell receptor beta chain with its context. The CDR3 runs to 14 residues. Germline V gene data show CDR1 as LGHNA and CDR2 as YNFKEQ. Unmatched junction bases numbered 2, after V lost 1 base and J lost 3 bases. Produced via immunoSEQ multiplex PCR; TCRdb's table is partial and in-frame only. This sample yields roughly 2,500 clones, of which about 80% are seen a single time; 5.5% to 8.5% belongs to the top ten. This specimen belongs to a study of T cells in tumors and immune-related adverse events. V is TRBV4-2 and J is TRBJ2-7; 8 bases align to TRBD1. The material was tumor tissue, obtained from a patient treated with anti-PD-1 therapy. This clonotype was obtained from a female donor with metastatic renal cell carcinoma. The CDR3 region has the DNA TGTGCCAGCAGCCAAGTACAGGGGGACTACGAGCAGTACTTC. It specifies CASSQVQGDYEQYF.